The clone carrying this T cell receptor (beta chain) came up many times. Time point meaning: sample taken at primary tumor resection. Whole RNA, which was extracted from tumor, nontumor lung tissue or frozen PBMC, was sequenced without any cell sorting. The entry originates in a study of spatial heterogeneity in lung cancer. The CDR3 has 11 residues. Trimming stripped 6 bases from V and 9 bases from J, with 12 bases between. Germline V lookup: CDR1 DFQATT, CDR2 SNEGSKA (reference sequence). TCRdb fed the 5' RACE reads into MiXCR, producing one record per CDR3 protein. The sample yields more than 20,000 distinct CDR3 sequences, under 6% seen once.

The source was PBMCs, collected at surgery. The chain carries TRBV20-1 and TRBJ2-1, with D hard to call. The source is a male donor with early-stage non-small cell lung cancer. The CDR3, as DNA: TGCAGTGCGATAGGAACGGGTGAGCAGTTCTTC. Protein: CSAIGTGEQFF.